A single sample is the source of the 17 T cell receptor beta chains below, sequenced in a study of blood T cells in healthy people across ages. Primed by a sample-barcoded 5' primer and a J-beta primer mix, a second PCR proceeded for 7 to 11 cycles. MiXCR, applied by TCRdb to the 5' RACE reads, yields one record per CDR3 protein. Among hundreds of thousands of distinct CDR3 sequences listed, 56% were seen once. Input material: blood. The source is a man between 35 and 55 years old in good health.

The chain carries TRBV7-9 and TRBJ1-1; D unclear. Germline values: CDR1 SEHNR, CDR2 FQNEAQ (reference sequence). Trimming cost V 1 base and J 7 bases, with 7 bases left between them. The CDR3 extends over 12 amino acids. The CDR3 protein is CASSLGVGEAFF. Here the CDR3 DNA reads TGTGCCAGCAGCTTAGGGGTAGGTGAAGCTTTCTTT.

This clonotype was found many times. V usage is TRBV28 and J usage is TRBJ2-1; D gene uncertain. The CDR3 has 13 amino acids. V was clipped by 4 bases and J by 7 bases, with 11 bases between them. CDR1 is MDHEN and CDR2 is SYDVKM in the germline V gene. The CDR3 DNA reads as TGTGCCAGCAGTTGGCAAGGCGAGAATGAGCAGTTCTTC. Protein product: CASSWQGENEQFF.

This rearrangement joins TRBV30 to TRBJ2-1, with 9 bases matching TRBD1. The DNA end favors TRBJ2-7, so the J call may be wrong. CDR1 is GTSNPN and CDR2 is SVGIG in the germline V gene (reference sequence). CDR3 size: 14 residues. This CDR3 is CAWRTGGSYNEQYF. The CDR3 coding sequence is TGTGCCTGGAGGACAGGGGGTTCCTACAATGAGCAGTACTTC.

At least ten counts were recorded for this clonotype. The chain uses TRBV12-3 or TRBV12-4 and TRBJ2-3; D is unresolved. The CDR3 sequence is 12 residues long. Trimming took 3 bases from V and 2 from J, leaving 3 bases between them. Here the CDR3 DNA reads TGTGCCAGCAGTTTTACCACAGATACGCAGTATTTT. Translated, it gives CASSFTTDTQYF.

The gene calls are TRBV29-1 and TRBJ2-3; the D call may be TRBD1 or TRBD2 (6 bases each). Trimming pared 5 bases from V and 2 bases from J, leaving 11 bases between. The CDR3 length is 13 residues. CDR1 is SQVTM, CDR2 ANQGSEA, per germline. The CDR3 region is CSVTRGATDTQYF. The CDR3 DNA reads as TGCAGCGTTACTAGGGGGGCCACAGATACGCAGTATTTT.

This clonotype has more than one count but fewer than ten. The chain links TRBV12-3 or TRBV12-4 to TRBJ2-7; TRBD2 agrees at 9 bases. The CDR3 is 15 amino acids. The V and J ends lost 3 bases and 1 base, in that order; junction bases with no gene match: 4. CDR3 protein: CASSFGGRDSYEQYF. In DNA, the CDR3 is TGTGCCAGCAGTTTTGGCGGGAGGGATTCCTACGAGCAGTACTTC.

The rearrangement uses TRBV7-9 and TRBJ2-5, with 7 bases fitting TRBD2. Per the germline V gene, CDR1 is SEHNR and CDR2 is FQNEAQ (reference sequence). Trimming took 5 bases from V and 5 from J; bases not matched to a gene: 8. The CDR3 runs to 14 residues. The CDR3 DNA reads as TGTGCCAGCAGCCAAGTTTTGCGGGAGGAGACCCAGTACTTC. Translating gives CASSQVLREETQYF.

This chain joins TRBV9 and TRBJ1-1; D is unclear. V was pared by 0 bases and J by 11 bases, with 17 bases between. This CDR3 spans 14 amino acids. The germline CDR1 and CDR2 sequences are SGDLS and YYNGEE. The CDR3 coding sequence is TGTGCCAGCAGCGTAGATGAGACACCCCGTGACGCTTTCTTT. It codes for CASSVDETPRDAFF.

In this sample, this clonotype turned up a few times. This chain links TRBV5-1 with TRBJ2-2; D remains unclear. The CDR3 runs 12 residues. The germline V gene has CDR1 SGHRS and CDR2 YFSETQ. The V gene lost 6 bases and the J gene lost 2 bases, with 5 bases spanning the gap. This chain's CDR3 is CASTFNTGELFF. CDR3 sequence (DNA): TGCGCCAGCACCTTTAACACCGGGGAGCTGTTTTTT.

V gene TRBV28 combines with J gene TRBJ1-2; TRBD1 aligns across 9 bases. Germline loops: CDR1 MDHEN, CDR2 SYDVKM. CDR3 length: 15 residues. The V and J ends lost 6 bases and 7 bases, in that order; junction bases with no gene match: 12. CDR3 protein: CASRTGTGIPCGYTF. CDR3 DNA sequence: TGTGCCAGCAGAACAGGGACAGGGATTCCCTGTGGCTACACCTTC.

The genes are TRBV29-1 and TRBJ2-1; TRBD1 agrees at 7 bases. Germline assignment: CDR1 SQVTM and CDR2 ANQGSEA. Germline trimming cut 6 bases from V and 4 bases from J; bases unmatched to any gene: 3. The CDR3 has 12 amino acids. For the CDR3, the DNA is TGCAGCGTCTCGGGACAGTACAATGAGCAGTTCTTC. It translates to CSVSGQYNEQFF.

This chain uses TRBV7-9 with TRBJ2-5; the D gene is possibly TRBD2 (7 bases). V was shortened by 8 bases and J by 1 base, with 17 bases between the two germline ends. Germline V CDR1 and CDR2: SEHNR, FQNEAQ (reference sequence). CDR3 length equals 15 residues. The DNA of the CDR3 is TGTGCCAGCGGTGAGGGGGGGAGAGTCCAAGAGACCCAGTACTTC. Its translation is CASGEGGRVQETQYF. The full variable domain, with the rest looked up from reference TRBV7-9 and TRBJ2-5, is DTGVSQNPRHKITKRGQNVTFRCDPISEHNRLYWYRQTLGQGPEFLTYFQNEAQLEKSRLLSDRFSAERPKGSFSTLEIQRTEQGDSAMYLCASGEGGRVQETQYFGPGTRLLVL.

The table lists this clonotype with a few counts. The chain joins TRBV4-2 to TRBJ2-3; 14 bases are shared with TRBD2. CDR1 is LGHNA, CDR2 YNFKEQ, per germline. The CDR3 is 20 amino acids. Trimming took 0 bases from V and 3 from J; bases not matched to a gene: 11. The CDR3 bases are TGTGCCAGCAGCCAAGATCTCTGGGGGACTAGCGGGAGCGGGACAGATACGCAGTATTTT. It yields the protein CASSQDLWGTSGSGTDTQYF.

The chain combines TRBV28 with TRBJ1-2, with 7 bases matching TRBD1. Germline V gene lookup returns CDR1 MDHEN and CDR2 SYDVKM. The CDR3 is 15 amino acids. Unmatched junction bases numbered 11, after V lost 6 bases and J lost 4 bases. In DNA, the CDR3 is TGTGCCAGCAGCCAGGGGCAGGGGGTTCCCTATGGCTACACCTTC. Encoded protein: CASSQGQGVPYGYTF.

CDR3 region: CASSQTGPTEETQYF. The CDR3 DNA reads TGCGCCAGCAGCCAAACCGGGCCCACAGAAGAGACCCAGTACTTC. The rearrangement uses TRBV4-1 and TRBJ2-5; D gene ambiguous. The CDR3 sequence is 15 residues long. Germline-derived CDR1 and CDR2 are MGHRA and YSYEKL. V lost 2 bases and J 3 bases, leaving 13 bases between the germline ends.

This chain links TRBV20-1 with TRBJ2-5; 12 bases align to TRBD2. There are 15 residues in the CDR3. Germline lookup yields CDR1 DFQATT and CDR2 SNEGSKA (reference sequence). The V gene end was trimmed by 0 bases and the J gene end by 11 bases; junction bases not matched to a gene: 10. CDR3 sequence: CSARESTSGGFEQYF. The CDR3 bases are TGCAGTGCTAGAGAATCGACTAGCGGGGGTTTTGAGCAGTACTTC.

This clonotype is a singleton in its sample. V gene TRBV20-1 combines with J gene TRBJ2-5, with a tentative D call TRBD1 (6 bases). Trimming shortened V by 8 bases and J by 2 bases, and 18 bases separated the two germline ends. Germline CDR1 reads DFQATT; CDR2 reads SNEGSKA (reference sequence). CDR3 length: 14 residues. This CDR3 reads CSSLSRTEQETQYF. The CDR3 DNA reads TGCAGTTCACTTTCCCGGACAGAACAAGAGACCCAGTACTTC.